Listed here are 25 T cell receptor beta chains from one sample, sequenced in a study of identical twins. TCRdb ran MiXCR on the 5' RACE reads and lists one entry per CDR3 protein. Of some 760,000 distinct CDR3 sequences listed, approximately 18% were seen once; the top ten hold around 13%. These data also formed part of another study, on T cells expressing NK-cell markers.

Specimen: PBMCs. These receptors all come from a woman in her late teens or twenties in good health.

The rearrangement joins TRBV29-1 to TRBJ1-2; possibly TRBD1 for D (6 bases). V was clipped by 5 bases and J by 8 bases, with 21 bases between them. CDR1 is SQVTM and CDR2 is ANQGSEA in the germline V gene. This CDR3 region has 14 residues. In DNA form, the CDR3 reads TGCAGCGTTTCTACCGGGACGGACAGCTTAGGCTACACCTTC. Protein product: CSVSTGTDSLGYTF.

This chain joins TRBV12-3 or TRBV12-4 and TRBJ2-3; 8 bases are a match to TRBD2. The V segment lost 6 bases and the J segment 4 bases; nucleotides outside the gene matches: 6. The CDR3 sequence is 14 residues long. CDR3 bases: TGTGCCAGCAGCCCAGCGGGGGCGGCAGATACGCAGTATTTT. Translation: CASSPAGAADTQYF.

This clonotype was counted many times. The chain is built from TRBV18 and TRBJ1-4; perhaps TRBD1 as D (5 bases). V was trimmed by 3 bases and J by 6 bases, leaving 11 bases between them. CDR1 is KGHSH, CDR2 LQKENI, per germline. CDR3 length equals 14 residues. In nucleotides, the CDR3 is TGTGCCAGCTCACCGGGGGAGAATGATGAAAAACTGTTTTTT. As protein: CASSPGENDEKLFF. Filled out from reference TRBV18 and TRBJ1-4, the complete variable domain reads NAGVMQNPRHLVRRRGQEARLRCSPMKGHSHVYWYRQLPEEGLKFMVYLQKENIIDESGMPKERFSAEFPKEGPSILRIQQVVRGDSAAYFCASSPGENDEKLFFGSGTQLSVL.

This clonotype was picked up a small number of times. The chain uses TRBV20-1 and TRBJ2-1; the match to TRBD2 covers 8 bases. After removal of 3 bases from V and 1 base from J, the junction contained 8 bases not matched to a gene. The V gene's germline CDR1 is DFQATT and CDR2 SNEGSKA (reference sequence). The CDR3 length is 16 residues. CDR3 nucleotide sequence: TGCAGTGCTAGGGGGGATAGCGGGAAATCCTACAATGAGCAGTTCTTC. It is translated as CSARGDSGKSYNEQFF.

The chain joins TRBV12-3 or TRBV12-4 to TRBJ2-7; TRBD2 aligns across 7 bases. After removal of 0 bases from V and 4 bases from J, the junction contained 9 bases not matched to a gene. The CDR3 sequence is 16 residues long. DNA for the CDR3: TGTGCCAGCAGTTTAGCGCTGGCGGGAGCAGTGTACGAGCAGTACTTC. This gives the protein CASSLALAGAVYEQYF.

This sequence joins TRBV7-9 and TRBJ2-3; maybe TRBD2 (5 bases). Trimming shortened V by 2 bases and J by 0 bases, and 12 bases separated the two germline ends. The CDR3 totals 16 residues. CDR1 is SEHNR, CDR2 FQNEAQ, per germline (reference sequence). The CDR3 nucleotides read TGTGCCAGCAGCTTAAAGCTAGCAGGTAGCACAGATACGCAGTATTTT. This codes for CASSLKLAGSTDTQYF. Combining the CDR3 with reference TRBV7-9 and TRBJ2-3 gives the whole variable domain DTGVSQNPRHKITKRGQNVTFRCDPISEHNRLYWYRQTLGQGPEFLTYFQNEAQLEKSRLLSDRFSAERPKGSFSTLEIQRTEQGDSAMYLCASSLKLAGSTDTQYFGPGTRLTVL.

The chain has TRBV20-1 and TRBJ2-1, with D perhaps matching TRBD2 (5 bases). This CDR3 is built from 16 residues. Germline CDR1 DFQATT, CDR2 SNEGSKA (reference sequence). The ends were cut back, 0 bases at V and 4 bases at J, with 16 bases in the middle. The CDR3 bases are TGCAGTGCTAGAGATCGTCGGGGAGAAGGGTACAATGAGCAGTTCTTC. It encodes CSARDRRGEGYNEQFF.

This chain links TRBV6-6 with TRBJ1-4; a weak D match, TRBD1 (5 bases). Between the trimmed V and J ends, which lost 6 bases and 8 bases, there was a span of 13 bases. This CDR3 is built from 13 residues. Germline V gives CDR1 MNHNY, CDR2 SVGAGI (reference sequence). CDR3 sequence (DNA): TGTGCCAGCAGCTGGGACCGGGGGGAAAAACTGTTTTTT. Translation gives CASSWDRGEKLFF.

The chain employs TRBV12-3 or TRBV12-4 and TRBJ2-4; D gene unclear. V lost 5 bases and J 6 bases, leaving 17 bases between the germline ends. The CDR3 totals 15 residues. The CDR3: CASSPSSSWVNIQYF. CDR3 bases: TGTGCCAGCAGTCCTAGTAGTAGTTGGGTAAACATTCAGTACTTC.

The table lists this clonotype with a few counts. The V gene is TRBV20-1, the J gene TRBJ2-1, with D maybe TRBD2 (6 bases). The CDR3 has 14 residues. V was cut by 2 bases and J by 0 bases, with 8 bases left in between. Germline lookup yields CDR1 DFQATT and CDR2 SNEGSKA (reference sequence). CDR3 DNA sequence: TGCAGTGCTAGACCCGGGAGCTCCTACAATGAGCAGTTCTTC. It encodes CSARPGSSYNEQFF.

V and J are TRBV20-1 and TRBJ2-3, with TRBD2 matching 8 bases. The germline V gene has CDR1 DFQATT and CDR2 SNEGSKA (reference sequence). The CDR3 extends over 13 amino acids. Trimming cost V 7 bases and J 2 bases; bases outside gene matches: 5. The CDR3 coding sequence is TGCAGTGGTCGGGGGGGAGTCACAGATACGCAGTATTTT. Amino acid sequence: CSGRGGVTDTQYF.

This clonotype was seen a handful of times. The gene calls are TRBV6-1 and TRBJ2-3; 10 bases map to TRBD2. Germline CDR1 is MNHNS and CDR2 is SASEGT. With V trimmed by 3 bases and J by 2 bases, 5 bases remained unmatched. The CDR3 sequence is 16 residues long. The CDR3 loop is CASSDLAGDPTDTQYF. The CDR3 DNA follows: TGTGCCAGCAGTGACCTAGCGGGAGATCCCACAGATACGCAGTATTTT.

This clonotype was seen a handful of times. This chain connects TRBV29-1 to TRBJ2-5; D gene unclear. The V end lost 7 bases, the J end lost 5 bases, and 11 bases lay between the germline ends. CDR1 is SQVTM, CDR2 ANQGSEA, per germline. The CDR3 loop spans 11 amino acids. DNA for the CDR3: TGCAGCGGGGTCCTCATGGAGACCCAGTACTTC. This translates into CSGVLMETQYF.

The chain employs TRBV14 and TRBJ2-7; perhaps TRBD1 as D (5 bases). Trimming removed 0 bases at V and 2 bases at J, with 8 bases between. CDR1 and CDR2 from the germline V gene are SGHDN and FVKESK. This CDR3 is built from 14 residues. CDR3 DNA: TGTGCCAGCAGCCAAGATAACAGGCCCTACGAGCAGTACTTC. It specifies CASSQDNRPYEQYF.

V and J are TRBV9 and TRBJ1-2, with 7 bases that match TRBD1. There are 15 residues in the CDR3. After removal of 4 bases from V and 0 bases from J, the junction contained 6 bases not matched to a gene. The V gene's germline CDR1 is SGDLS and CDR2 YYNGEE. Written as DNA, the CDR3 is TGTGCCAGCAGCCTTACAGGGGATCCTAACTATGGCTACACCTTC. It yields the protein CASSLTGDPNYGYTF.

V usage is TRBV9 and J usage is TRBJ2-7, with TRBD1 matching over 11 bases. Germline V gene sequence: CDR1 SGDLS, CDR2 YYNGEE. The CDR3 runs to 15 residues. Unmatched junction bases numbered 3, after V lost 0 bases and J lost 4 bases. CDR3 amino acids: CASSVGTGGVYEQYF. DNA for the CDR3: TGTGCCAGCAGCGTAGGGACAGGGGGCGTTTACGAGCAGTACTTC.

The rearrangement links TRBV12-3 or TRBV12-4 to TRBJ2-7, with D maybe TRBD1 (6 bases). The CDR3 runs to 17 residues. Trimming took off 5 bases at V and 2 bases at J, with 22 bases between the two ends. DNA of the CDR3: TGTGCCAGCAGTCCGTTACCCCGGACAGCAGGGACCTACGAGCAGTACTTC. Its translation: CASSPLPRTAGTYEQYF.

This clonotype has only a few counts. This sequence joins TRBV9 and TRBJ2-7; D may be TRBD1 (5 bases). With 5 bases removed from V and 5 bases from J, the gap between germline ends came to 5 bases. Germline V gene sequence: CDR1 SGDLS, CDR2 YYNGEE. This CDR3 spans 10 amino acids. This CDR3 reads CASRGDEQYF. CDR3 DNA sequence: TGTGCCAGCAGAGGGGACGAGCAGTACTTC.

The chain links TRBV2 to TRBJ2-5; TRBD2 aligns across 10 bases. The CDR3 spans 13 residues. V gave up 2 bases and J gave up 7 bases; unmatched junction bases: 1. Germline lookup yields CDR1 SNHLY and CDR2 FYNNEI. DNA of the CDR3: TGTGCCAGCAGTGAAACTAGCGGGGCGACCCAGTACTTC. Amino acids: CASSETSGATQYF.

J is TRBJ2-2 and V is TRBV20-1, with D possibly matching TRBD2 (6 bases). CDR3 size: 13 residues. Germline V gene sequence: CDR1 DFQATT, CDR2 SNEGSKA (reference sequence). Trimming pared 6 bases from V and 6 bases from J, leaving 14 bases between. The CDR3 coding sequence is TGCAGTGCCCGGGACTTAATGGCCGGGGAGCTGTTTTTT. This encodes CSARDLMAGELFF.

This clonotype was picked up a small number of times. The chain carries TRBV5-1 and TRBJ1-6; a weak D match, TRBD1 (6 bases). Germline V gene sequence: CDR1 SGHRS, CDR2 YFSETQ. The CDR3 extends over 16 amino acids. Trimming removed 0 bases at V and 7 bases at J, with 14 bases between. CDR3 residues: CASSLGGAGTNSPLHF. DNA for the CDR3: TGCGCCAGCAGCTTGGGTGGTGCAGGGACAAATTCACCCCTCCACTTT.

The gene calls are TRBV5-1 and TRBJ2-3, with D unresolved. In germline, CDR1 is SGHRS, CDR2 YFSETQ. The ends were cut back, 0 bases at V and 3 bases at J, with 11 bases in the middle. This CDR3 is built from 15 residues. CDR3 loop: CASSLEAVGTDTQYF. The DNA for the CDR3 is TGCGCCAGCAGCTTGGAAGCCGTGGGGACAGATACGCAGTATTTT.

In this sample, this clonotype turned up many times. The chain couples TRBV18 to TRBJ2-7; tentatively, D is TRBD1 (5 bases). The CDR3 has 14 residues. Germline values: CDR1 KGHSH, CDR2 LQKENI. The ends were cut back, 2 bases at V and 3 bases at J, with 11 bases in the middle. The CDR3 region is CASSPGTGYYEQYF. CDR3 coding DNA: TGTGCCAGCTCACCAGGAACAGGTTACTACGAGCAGTACTTC.

There are a few counts of this clonotype. The chain has TRBV12-3 or TRBV12-4 and TRBJ1-4; a possible D gene is TRBD1 (6 bases). Trimming removed 4 bases at V and 8 bases at J, with 14 bases between. CDR3 size: 14 residues. CDR3 nucleotide sequence: TGTGCCAGCAGTTCGGCAGGGGCAACCGAAAAACTGTTTTTT. It encodes CASSSAGATEKLFF.

This clonotype was seen only a few times. The V call is TRBV7-2, the J call TRBJ1-1; D not resolved. V lost 3 bases and J lost 3, with 8 bases in between. This CDR3 comprises 13 residues. From germline, CDR1 is SGHTA and CDR2 FQGNSA. The CDR3 protein is CASSFFSDTEAFF. As DNA, the CDR3 is TGTGCCAGCAGCTTTTTTTCGGACACTGAAGCTTTCTTT.